This T cell receptor (beta chain) was identified in a study of STAT3 mutations in large granular lymphocyte leukemia. Findings and caveats of the study: No sample exists from the first appearance of each clone. Some patients had persisting codominant clonotypes that could mask small clones. Every T-LGLL patient had at least one immunodominant TCRbeta clonotype.

Each sample's TCRbeta library yielded on average about 41,000 productive templates. Some clones are missing from TCRdb's copy, which holds only in-frame ones; the method was immunoSEQ multiplex PCR. The table lists more than 2,000 clones, 49% of them singletons. Points on this clone: The antigen is unknown.

Germline-derived CDR1 and CDR2 are GTSNPN and SVGIG (reference sequence). The CDR3 extends over 16 amino acids. V was clipped by 0 bases and J by 7 bases, with 16 bases between them. This chain links TRBV30 with TRBJ1-6; D remains unclear. Specimen: peripheral blood mononuclear cells. The clonotype was recovered from a man aged 55-75 years with T-cell large granular lymphocyte leukemia. Some clones in this sample may be carry-over from other donors' samples. The CDR3 loop reads CAWSVFGGRENSPLHF. The CDR3 DNA reads TGTGCCTGGAGTGTATTTGGCGGGAGGGAAAATTCACCCCTCCACTTT.